These 5 T cell receptor beta chains were all obtained from the same sample, sequenced in a study of beta chain features in type 1 diabetes. Study-wide results and limits: The study found moderately but significantly shorter TCRB CDR3s in all four CD4+ subsets of Type 1 diabetes patients.

No cognate antigen is known for these TCRs. Expressed TCRB transcripts got sequenced, as all isolated RNA was reverse transcribed. Libraries were prepared by immunoSEQ multiplex PCR; TCRdb keeps only in-frame clonotypes and omits some of them. The data show roughly 330,000 clones, around an eighth seen once. Sequencing used naive CD4+ T cells from blood. Receptor source: a woman between 18 and 29 years old with type 1 diabetes.

V and J are TRBV27 and TRBJ1-2, with 8 bases matching TRBD1. Germline assignment: CDR1 MNHEY and CDR2 SMNVEV (reference sequence). Trimming removed 5 bases from V and 3 bases from J; junction bases left unmatched: 11. CDR3 length: 16 amino acids. The CDR3 coding sequence is TGTGCCAGCAGTCCGACCTCAGGGGGCTACGACTATGGCTACACCTTC. Protein product: CASSPTSGGYDYGYTF.

This clone has just a few counts. The chain has TRBV5-4 and TRBJ2-5, with 8 bases matching TRBD2. This CDR3 region has 14 residues. The trim removed 0 bases at V and 5 bases at J, leaving 3 bases unmatched. CDR1 is SGHNT and CDR2 is YYREEE in the germline V gene (reference sequence). The CDR3 loop is CASSLAASGETQYF. CDR3 nucleotides: TGTGCCAGCAGCTTGGCGGCTAGCGGGGAGACCCAGTACTTC. The entire variable domain, with the rest obtained from reference TRBV5-4 and TRBJ2-5, is as follows: ETGVTQSPTHLIKTRGQQVTLRCSSQSGHNTVSWYQQALGQGPQFIFQYYREEENGRGNFPPRFSGLQFPNYSSELNVNALELDDSALYLCASSLAASGETQYFGPGTRLLVL.

V is TRBV7-9 and J is TRBJ2-4, with 9 bases lining up with TRBD2. The CDR3 length is 14 residues. J gave up 6 bases and V 3 bases, and 3 bases lay outside the gene matches. The V gene's germline CDR1 is SEHNR and CDR2 FQNEAQ (reference sequence). CDR3 region: CASSLGLAPNIQYF. The CDR3 DNA reads TGTGCCAGCAGCTTGGGACTAGCTCCAAACATTCAGTACTTC.

This clone was observed a handful of times. V usage is TRBV30 and J usage is TRBJ1-4; D gene unclear. V was clipped by 3 bases and J by 3 bases, with 11 bases between them. The CDR3 covers 14 residues. Per germline, CDR1 GTSNPN and CDR2 SVGIG (reference sequence). The chain's CDR3 is CAWRSFAANEKLFF. The DNA of the CDR3 is TGTGCCTGGAGGTCCTTCGCGGCTAATGAAAAACTGTTTTTT.

The J gene is TRBJ2-2, the V gene TRBV5-1; TRBD2 matches at 7 bases. The CDR3 spans 14 residues. With V trimmed by 0 bases and J by 6 bases, 2 bases remained unmatched. From germline, CDR1 is SGHRS and CDR2 YFSETQ. The CDR3 is CASSLVAGAGELFF. In nucleotides, the CDR3 is TGCGCCAGCAGCTTGGTGGCGGGAGCCGGGGAGCTGTTTTTT.